The rows below give T cell receptor beta chains drawn from one sample of a study of OX40 agonist ivuxolimab in advanced cancers. The data were produced by immunoSEQ multiplex PCR, yet TCRdb's version contains in-frame clones alone and is incomplete. The top ten hold roughly 15% of the sample, which has 35,000 to 45,000 clones, 85% to 95% seen once. The starting material was CD4+ or CD8+ T cells sorted from blood, obtained in a trial of the OX40 agonist ivuxolimab. The receptors were gathered from an adult with an advanced solid tumor such as melanoma, head and neck, liver or kidney cancer. Each CDR3 is given with its conserved first and last residue. The order of the fields is CDR3 DNA, CDR3 protein, V gene, clone size, D gene, J gene. D genes are given only for firm matches. Size is stated for part of the rows, as once, few or many counts, or as a class when the clone is expanded.

cdr3_nt: TGTGCCAGCAGCGTAGCTCGGTATCAGAACACCGGGGAGCTGTTTTTT; cdr3_aa: CASSVARYQNTGELFF; v_call: TRBV9; clone_size: NA; d_call: NA; j_call: TRBJ2-2
cdr3_nt: TGTGCCAGTAGTATGGACAGTTTAAACACTGAAGCTTTCTTT; cdr3_aa: CASSMDSLNTEAFF; v_call: TRBV19; clone_size: NA; d_call: NA; j_call: TRBJ1-1
cdr3_nt: TGTGCCAGTAGTCTCGCCGGGGAGATGACCCAGTACTTC; cdr3_aa: CASSLAGEMTQYF; v_call: TRBV19; clone_size: NA; d_call: NA; j_call: TRBJ2-5
cdr3_nt: TGTGCCTGGAGTCCTCAGGGGGGCGAGCAGTACTTC; cdr3_aa: CAWSPQGGEQYF; v_call: TRBV30; clone_size: NA; d_call: NA; j_call: TRBJ2-7
cdr3_nt: TGTGCCAGCAGTGAAGGGTGGGCCACTGAAGCTTTCTTT; cdr3_aa: CASSEGWATEAFF; v_call: TRBV6-1; clone_size: once; d_call: NA; j_call: TRBJ1-1
cdr3_nt: TGCGCCAGCAGCCAAGTCTACCGCGGAGGAGCCTACGAGCAGTACTTC; cdr3_aa: CASSQVYRGGAYEQYF; v_call: TRBV4-1; clone_size: NA; d_call: NA; j_call: TRBJ2-7
cdr3_nt: TGCAGCGTTGGGCAGGGTGGTCAGCCCCAGCATTTT; cdr3_aa: CSVGQGGQPQHF; v_call: TRBV29-1; clone_size: NA; d_call: NA; j_call: TRBJ1-5
cdr3_nt: TGCGCCAGCAGCTTGGGTGGTAGCGGGAGCGGCGAGCAGTACTTC; cdr3_aa: CASSLGGSGSGEQYF; v_call: TRBV5-1; clone_size: NA; d_call: TRBD2; j_call: TRBJ2-7
cdr3_nt: TGTGCCAGCAGCTTAGATAGGGAACGGGAAGCTTTCTTT; cdr3_aa: CASSLDREREAFF; v_call: TRBV7-6; clone_size: NA; d_call: NA; j_call: TRBJ1-1
cdr3_nt: TGTGCCAGCAGCTTAGGGCCGGGAGGGCCAGAAACCGGGGAGCTGTTTTTT; cdr3_aa: CASSLGPGGPETGELFF; v_call: TRBV11-2; clone_size: NA; d_call: TRBD2; j_call: TRBJ2-2
cdr3_nt: TGTGCCTGGAGTTTAGAAAGACGGGCGAACACTGAAGCTTTCTTT; cdr3_aa: CAWSLERRANTEAFF; v_call: TRBV30; clone_size: NA; d_call: NA; j_call: TRBJ1-1
cdr3_nt: TGTGCCAGCAGTTACGGGGGGGCTCGCTACAATGAGCAGTTCTTC; cdr3_aa: CASSYGGARYNEQFF; v_call: TRBV6-5; clone_size: NA; d_call: NA; j_call: TRBJ2-1
cdr3_nt: TGTGCCAGCAGTTTTAGGGGGATGGGGAATGAGCAGTTCTTC; cdr3_aa: CASSFRGMGNEQFF; v_call: TRBV27; clone_size: NA; d_call: NA; j_call: TRBJ2-1
cdr3_nt: TGTGCCAGCAGCGCTAACCTGGGGCAGGGCACTACTGAAAAACTGTTTTTT; cdr3_aa: CASSANLGQGTTEKLFF; v_call: TRBV7-9; clone_size: once; d_call: NA; j_call: TRBJ1-4
cdr3_nt: TGTGCCAGCAACCCCTTTATGGGCACTGAAGCTTTCTTT; cdr3_aa: CASNPFMGTEAFF; v_call: TRBV6-5; clone_size: NA; d_call: NA; j_call: TRBJ1-1
cdr3_nt: TGTGCCTGGAGTGGACAGACGGTTAGGGAGCAGTACTTC; cdr3_aa: CAWSGQTVREQYF; v_call: TRBV30; clone_size: NA; d_call: NA; j_call: TRBJ2-7
cdr3_nt: TGCGCCAGCAGCCAAGGGTTGGGACAAGGTTACGGCAATCAGCCCCAGCATTTT; cdr3_aa: CASSQGLGQGYGNQPQHF; v_call: TRBV4-1; clone_size: NA; d_call: NA; j_call: TRBJ1-5
cdr3_nt: TGTGCCAGCAGTTCACAACTAACGACAGAGCAAGAGACCCAGTACTTC; cdr3_aa: CASSSQLTTEQETQYF; v_call: TRBV27; clone_size: NA; d_call: NA; j_call: TRBJ2-5
cdr3_nt: TGTGCCAGCAGTTACAGGGGGGAAGAGACCCAGTACTTC; cdr3_aa: CASSYRGEETQYF; v_call: TRBV28; clone_size: medium-sized; d_call: TRBD1; j_call: TRBJ2-5
cdr3_nt: TGTGCCAGCAGCTCGGACGGATACGAGCAGTACTTC; cdr3_aa: CASSSDGYEQYF; v_call: TRBV7-9; clone_size: once; d_call: NA; j_call: TRBJ2-7
cdr3_nt: TGCGCCAGCAGCACTGGGACAGCTGGTTGGGACGAGCAGTACTTC; cdr3_aa: CASSTGTAGWDEQYF; v_call: TRBV5-1; clone_size: NA; d_call: TRBD1; j_call: TRBJ2-7
cdr3_nt: TGTGCCTGGAGTGGGGGTGATGCCCAGTATTTT; cdr3_aa: CAWSGGDAQYF; v_call: TRBV30; clone_size: NA; d_call: NA; j_call: TRBJ2-3
cdr3_nt: TGTGCCAGCAGTGGAGTGGGGTTTCTTCAGCCCCAGCATTTT; cdr3_aa: CASSGVGFLQPQHF; v_call: TRBV28; clone_size: NA; d_call: NA; j_call: TRBJ1-5
cdr3_nt: TGTGCCAGCAGCTTAGTACAAAGCACAGATACGCAGTATTTT; cdr3_aa: CASSLVQSTDTQYF; v_call: TRBV7-9; clone_size: once; d_call: NA; j_call: TRBJ2-3
cdr3_nt: TGTGCCAGCCGGGCCGGGGCGAACACCGGGGAGCTGTTTTTT; cdr3_aa: CASRAGANTGELFF; v_call: TRBV9; clone_size: NA; d_call: NA; j_call: TRBJ2-2
cdr3_nt: TGTGCCAGCAGTTCGGGTCCTAACACCGGGGAGCTGTTTTTT; cdr3_aa: CASSSGPNTGELFF; v_call: TRBV6-6; clone_size: NA; d_call: NA; j_call: TRBJ2-2
cdr3_nt: TGTGCCAGCAGTCCCGGGACTAGTTGGCCCTACGAGCAGTACTTC; cdr3_aa: CASSPGTSWPYEQYF; v_call: TRBV5-8; clone_size: NA; d_call: TRBD2; j_call: TRBJ2-7
cdr3_nt: TGCGCCAGCAGCTTGGGACAGGGGGAAAGCGAGCAGTACTTC; cdr3_aa: CASSLGQGESEQYF; v_call: TRBV5-1; clone_size: NA; d_call: TRBD1; j_call: TRBJ2-7
cdr3_nt: TGTGCCAGCAGCGTAGGACCCATCACAGATACGCAGTATTTT; cdr3_aa: CASSVGPITDTQYF; v_call: TRBV9; clone_size: NA; d_call: NA; j_call: TRBJ2-3
cdr3_nt: TGTGCCAGCAGTCCCTTTAGCGGAGGCACAGATACGCAGTATTTT; cdr3_aa: CASSPFSGGTDTQYF; v_call: TRBV28; clone_size: NA; d_call: NA; j_call: TRBJ2-3
cdr3_nt: TGTGCCAGCAGCGGAAGAGACGGCCTCTATGGCTACACCTTC; cdr3_aa: CASSGRDGLYGYTF; v_call: TRBV9; clone_size: NA; d_call: NA; j_call: TRBJ1-2
cdr3_nt: TGCGCCAGCAGCCAAGAAAAGGGGACCCTTAATGAAAAACTGTTTTTT; cdr3_aa: CASSQEKGTLNEKLFF; v_call: TRBV4-1; clone_size: NA; d_call: NA; j_call: TRBJ1-4
cdr3_nt: TGTGCCAGCAGCTTGGGAGAGGACACTGAAGCTTTCTTT; cdr3_aa: CASSLGEDTEAFF; v_call: TRBV5-4; clone_size: few; d_call: NA; j_call: TRBJ1-1
cdr3_nt: TGCGCCAGCAGCTTGGGAGCGGGAGCGTCAGATACGCAGTATTTT; cdr3_aa: CASSLGAGASDTQYF; v_call: TRBV5-1; clone_size: NA; d_call: TRBD2; j_call: TRBJ2-3
cdr3_nt: TGTGCCAGCAGCTCCGTTAGCGGGAGGGCCAGCGGCGAGCAGTACTTC; cdr3_aa: CASSSVSGRASGEQYF; v_call: TRBV7-2; clone_size: NA; d_call: TRBD2; j_call: TRBJ2-7
cdr3_nt: TGTGCCAGCAGTTACAACTCAGGGTCCTACGAGCAGTACTTC; cdr3_aa: CASSYNSGSYEQYF; v_call: TRBV6-5; clone_size: NA; d_call: NA; j_call: TRBJ2-7
cdr3_nt: TGTGCCAGCACAGGCGTTACCTACGAGCAGTACTTC; cdr3_aa: CASTGVTYEQYF; v_call: TRBV6-5; clone_size: NA; d_call: NA; j_call: TRBJ2-7
cdr3_nt: TGCGCCAGCAGCCAAGATTCCGCGAGCCCTGAAGCTTTCTTT; cdr3_aa: CASSQDSASPEAFF; v_call: TRBV4-3; clone_size: NA; d_call: NA; j_call: TRBJ1-1
cdr3_nt: TGTGCCAGCAGCTTAGTGGCGTTAGCGGGAGACACCGGGGAGCTGTTTTTT; cdr3_aa: CASSLVALAGDTGELFF; v_call: TRBV7-2; clone_size: NA; d_call: TRBD2; j_call: TRBJ2-2
cdr3_nt: TGTGCCAGCAGCCTCTTGTCTGCGGGAGTAGCGGATACGCAGTATTTT; cdr3_aa: CASSLLSAGVADTQYF; v_call: TRBV7-8; clone_size: NA; d_call: TRBD2; j_call: TRBJ2-3
cdr3_nt: TGTGCCAGCAGCCAGACTAGCGGTAAACATTCGAGCTCCTACAATGAGCAGTTCTTC; cdr3_aa: CASSQTSGKHSSSYNEQFF; v_call: TRBV5-6; clone_size: NA; d_call: TRBD2; j_call: TRBJ2-1